The rows below give T cell receptor beta chains drawn from one sample of a study of CD8 T cells in ankylosing spondylitis. TCRdb ran MiXCR on the 5' RACE reads and lists one entry per CDR3 protein. The sample carries approximately 250,000 distinct CDR3 sequences, 10% to 13% recorded once. Sequences were obtained from blood, either unsorted or a sorted T cell fraction (not recorded which). Receptors originate from a male donor with ankylosing spondylitis or in good health (not recorded which). CDR3s include the opening cysteine and the closing phenylalanine or tryptophan. Each record gives: clone size, D gene, CDR3 length, V gene, J gene, CDR3 protein, CDR3 DNA. A D gene is named only where the DNA matches it firmly. Size values are once, few and many counts, or a class for expanded clones, and some rows have none.

>few|TRBD1|15|TRBV7-2|TRBJ1-2
CASSPNDRAGYGYTF
TGTGCCAGCAGCCCGAATGACAGGGCCGGCTATGGCTACACCTTC
>many|NA|16|TRBV30|TRBJ1-1
CAWSRETVSQNTEAFF
TGTGCCTGGAGTCGGGAGACCGTCTCCCAGAACACTGAAGCTTTCTTT
>NA|NA|14|TRBV7-2|TRBJ1-1
CASSREVGDTEAFF
TGTGCCAGCAGCCGGGAGGTAGGGGACACTGAAGCTTTCTTT
>NA|NA|15|TRBV5-1|TRBJ2-1
CASSWRGAHCNEQFF
TGCGCCAGCAGCTGGAGGGGGGCGCACTGCAATGAGCAGTTCTTC
>NA|NA|13|TRBV5-5|TRBJ1-4
CASSFMTAEKLFF
TGTGCCAGCAGCTTTATGACGGCTGAAAAACTGTTTTTT
>many|NA|15|TRBV2|TRBJ1-5
CASSLASMGNQPQHF
TGTGCCAGCAGTCTCGCCAGTATGGGCAATCAGCCCCAGCATTTT
>few|NA|14|TRBV7-2|TRBJ2-3
CASSPFEGADTQYF
TGTGCCAGCAGCCCCTTCGAAGGGGCAGATACGCAGTATTTT
>many|NA|15|TRBV6-5|TRBJ2-5
CASSYAQGTGETQYF
TGTGCCAGCAGTTACGCTCAGGGTACCGGAGAGACCCAGTACTTC
>many|NA|14|TRBV5-1|TRBJ2-7
CASSLGVPRNEQYF
TGCGCCAGCAGCTTGGGGGTCCCCAGAAACGAGCAGTACTTC
>many|NA|13|TRBV5-1|TRBJ2-5
CASSLPDRQVQYF
TGCGCCAGCAGCTTGCCGGACAGACAGGTCCAGTACTTC
>NA|NA|15|TRBV2|TRBJ2-2
CASSERNPNTGELFF
TGTGCCAGCAGTGAAAGAAACCCGAACACCGGGGAGCTGTTTTTT
>NA|TRBD2|15|TRBV7-2|TRBJ2-2
CASSLGGRGTGELFF
TGTGCCAGCAGCTTAGGCGGGAGAGGTACCGGGGAGCTGTTTTTT
>many|TRBD2|12|TRBV7-2|TRBJ2-5
CASSLAVGTQYF
TGTGCCAGCAGCCTAGCGGTCGGCACCCAGTACTTC
>many|NA|13|TRBV24-1|TRBJ2-1
CATSDAGLDEQFF
TGTGCCACCAGTGATGCTGGACTTGATGAGCAGTTCTTC
>NA|TRBD2|15|TRBV30|TRBJ2-1
CAWRDRGGRYNEQFF
TGTGCCTGGAGAGATCGCGGGGGTCGCTACAATGAGCAGTTCTTC
>many|TRBD2|16|TRBV7-9|TRBJ2-1
CASSSLLAGIYNEQFF
TGTGCCAGCAGCTCCCTCCTAGCGGGGATCTACAATGAGCAGTTCTTC
>NA|NA|13|TRBV30|TRBJ1-5
CAWSRGGGQPQHF
TGTGCCTGGAGTCGGGGGGGAGGTCAGCCCCAGCATTTT
>many|NA|14|TRBV20-1|TRBJ2-5
CSARGVEGVETQYF
TGCAGTGCTAGAGGGGTGGAGGGGGTAGAGACCCAGTACTTC
>NA|TRBD1|16|TRBV4-2|TRBJ2-7
CASSPPNRGQGHEQYF
TGTGCCAGCAGCCCCCCAAATAGAGGACAGGGCCATGAGCAGTACTTC
>many|TRBD2|13|TRBV5-1|TRBJ2-5
CASSAGLAETQYF
TGCGCCAGCAGCGCGGGACTAGCGGAGACCCAGTACTTC
>many|TRBD1|15|TRBV10-3|TRBJ2-7
CAISPGGLRSYEQYF
TGTGCCATCAGCCCAGGGGGTCTTCGATCCTACGAGCAGTACTTC
>many|TRBD2|14|TRBV20-1|TRBJ2-1
CSAPPGLAANEQFF
TGCAGTGCCCCGCCGGGACTAGCGGCCAATGAGCAGTTCTTC
>NA|TRBD2|14|TRBV4-2|TRBJ2-1
CASSPGTRVDEQFF
TGTGCCAGCAGCCCTGGGACTAGAGTCGATGAGCAGTTCTTC